One and the same sample provided the 13 T cell receptor beta chains below, sequenced in a study of shared clonotypes between healthy human individuals. Method: immunoSEQ multiplex PCR; TCRdb's copy keeps in-frame clones and lacks some. The profile shows roughly 2,500,000 clones, 93% of them singletons. Sequencing was performed on naive CD4+ T cells from PBMCs. Subset given: CD45RA+ positively selected. The receptors here all came from a man between 18 and 35 years old in good health. Some clones in this sample may be carry-over from other donors' samples.

The chain employs TRBV11-3 and TRBJ2-2; 8 bases line up with TRBD2. The germline V gene has CDR1 SGHNT and CDR2 YENEEA. The length of the CDR3 is 15 residues. V dropped 7 bases and J dropped 3; count of bases not matched to a gene: 7. The DNA of the CDR3 is TGTGCCAGCACCCGGGGGGGGGCTCACACCGGGGAGCTGTTTTTT. Its protein is CASTRGGAHTGELFF.

V usage is TRBV18 and J usage is TRBJ2-3; TRBD2 matches 7 bases. V gave up 8 bases and J gave up 3 bases; unmatched junction bases: 5. CDR3 length: 13 residues. Germline V gene lookup returns CDR1 KGHSH and CDR2 LQKENI. The DNA of the CDR3 is TGTGCCAGCCAAGAGGGAGGGACAGATACGCAGTATTTT. This translates into CASQEGGTDTQYF.

V and J are TRBV29-1 and TRBJ2-1; TRBD2 aligns across 7 bases. CDR3 length equals 12 residues. The junction had 5 bases not matched to a gene; V was cut back by 6 bases and J by 6 bases. Germline CDR1 is SQVTM and CDR2 is ANQGSEA. The CDR3 protein is CSVNWGGNEQFF. CDR3 in DNA: TGCAGCGTCAATTGGGGGGGCAATGAGCAGTTCTTC.

This rearrangement joins TRBV7-8 to TRBJ2-5, with TRBD1 matching 7 bases. The CDR3 contains 15 residues. V shed 5 bases and J 4 bases; nucleotides not matched to a gene: 10. Germline assignment: CDR1 SGHVS and CDR2 FQNEAQ. CDR3 in DNA: TGTGCCAGCAGCGCGACAGGGAATTCGAGAGAGACCCAGTACTTC. The encoded protein is CASSATGNSRETQYF.

The chain links TRBV27 to TRBJ1-2; D ambiguous. CDR3 length: 13 amino acids. Germline V lookup: CDR1 MNHEY, CDR2 SMNVEV (reference sequence). The ends were cut back, 5 bases at V and 4 bases at J, with 11 bases in the middle. The CDR3 DNA is TGTGCCAGCAGTCCCTACGTCTCCTATGGCTACACCTTC. This encodes CASSPYVSYGYTF.

This clone was counted a single time. This chain uses TRBV6-1 with TRBJ2-4; possibly TRBD2 for D (6 bases). V lost 4 bases and J lost 1, with 17 bases in between. The V gene's germline CDR1 is MNHNS and CDR2 SASEGT. The CDR3 contains 17 residues. CDR3 loop: CASSALGGMWAKNIQYF. For the CDR3, the DNA is TGTGCCAGCAGTGCCCTAGGAGGGATGTGGGCCAAAAACATTCAGTACTTC.

This clone was detected once. The chain recombines TRBV13 with TRBJ2-1, with 9 positions matching TRBD2. Trimming cost V 4 bases and J 7 bases; bases outside gene matches: 11. In germline, CDR1 is PRHDT, CDR2 FYEKMQ (reference sequence). This CDR3 comprises 16 residues. Written as DNA, the CDR3 is TGTGCCAGCAGCTGGCTGACTAGCGGTCTGGGAAATGAGCAGTTCTTC. Translating gives CASSWLTSGLGNEQFF.

This clone was counted a single time. CDR3 coding DNA: TGCAGTGCGCCAGGGGCGGATGGCTACACCTTC. It codes for CSAPGADGYTF. The rearrangement links TRBV20-1 to TRBJ1-2, with D possibly being TRBD1 (6 bases). CDR3 length: 11 amino acids. Trimming removed 6 bases from V and 6 bases from J, with 11 bases in between. The germline V gene has CDR1 DFQATT and CDR2 SNEGSKA (reference sequence).

The chain uses TRBV15 and TRBJ2-2, with D perhaps TRBD1 (5 bases). Germline V gives CDR1 LNHNV, CDR2 YYDKDF (reference sequence). The CDR3 runs 13 residues. V shed 6 bases and J shed 3 bases, with 8 bases lying between them. The CDR3: CATRVRDTGELFF. For the CDR3, the DNA is TGTGCCACCAGAGTCAGGGACACCGGGGAGCTGTTTTTT.

This sequence joins TRBV6-5 and TRBJ1-2; D remains unclear. The CDR3 totals 14 residues. Per the germline V gene, CDR1 is MNHEY and CDR2 is SVGAGI. The V end was cut by 3 bases, the J end by 8 bases, with 16 bases between. This chain's CDR3 is CASSYSSPPRGYTF. In DNA, the CDR3 is TGTGCCAGCAGTTATTCAAGTCCCCCTCGCGGCTACACCTTC.

The rearrangement links TRBV5-1 to TRBJ1-2; no clear D gene. CDR3 length equals 15 residues. Germline V gene sequence: CDR1 SGHRS, CDR2 YFSETQ. Trimming cost V 0 bases and J 1 base, with 10 bases left between them. The CDR3 region has the DNA TGCGCCAGCAGCTTGGATGGAGTGGATAACTATGGCTACACCTTC. Protein product: CASSLDGVDNYGYTF.

A word on this clone: Different DNA sequences within this sample yield the same CDR3. The chain has TRBV28 and TRBJ1-1; D not certain. Germline V lookup: CDR1 MDHEN, CDR2 SYDVKM. Trimming cost V 5 bases and J 2 bases, with 9 bases left between them. This CDR3 region has 13 residues. CDR3: CASSTPGNTEAFF. The CDR3 DNA reads as TGTGCCAGCAGTACCCCCGGAAACACTGAAGCTTTCTTT.

The chain uses TRBV5-1 and TRBJ1-2; D unclear. The germline CDR1 and CDR2 sequences are SGHRS and YFSETQ. V dropped 2 bases and J dropped 6 bases, with 20 bases sitting between them. The CDR3 spans 16 residues. The CDR3 sequence: CASSFLEGPLRDGYTF. The CDR3 coding sequence is TGCGCCAGCAGCTTCTTAGAGGGTCCCCTAAGAGATGGCTACACCTTC.